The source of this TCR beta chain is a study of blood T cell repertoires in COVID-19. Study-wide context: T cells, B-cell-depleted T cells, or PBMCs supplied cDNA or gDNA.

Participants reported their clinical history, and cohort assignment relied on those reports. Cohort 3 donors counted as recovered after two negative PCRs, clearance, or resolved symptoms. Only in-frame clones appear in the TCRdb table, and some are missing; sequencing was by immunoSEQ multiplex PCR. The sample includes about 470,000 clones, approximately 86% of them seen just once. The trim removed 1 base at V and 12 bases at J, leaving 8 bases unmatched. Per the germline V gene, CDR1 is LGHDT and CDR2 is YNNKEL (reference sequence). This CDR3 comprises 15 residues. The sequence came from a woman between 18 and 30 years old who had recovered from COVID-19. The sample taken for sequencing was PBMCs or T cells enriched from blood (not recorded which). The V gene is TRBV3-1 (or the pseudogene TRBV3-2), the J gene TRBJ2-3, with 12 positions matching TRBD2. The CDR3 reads CASSQGASGGAVQYF. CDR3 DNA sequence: TGTGCCAGCAGCCAAGGGGCTAGCGGGGGGGCAGTTCAGTATTTT.